The following is a TCR beta chain sequence with its context. This entry is derived from a study of CD8 T cells in Susac syndrome. RNA, at about 0.45 to 1 ug, was reverse transcribed with random hexamers. Amplification of TCR beta CDR3 across 54 Vbeta and 13 Jbeta was performed with immunoSEQ multiplex PCR. TCRdb ran MiXCR on the immunoSEQ multiplex PCR reads and lists one entry per CDR3 protein. The repertoire holds 190,000 or so distinct CDR3 sequences, nearly 95% seen once, with 0.085% to 0.095% in the top ten. V was cut by 0 bases and J by 4 bases, with 13 bases left in between. CDR1 is SGHRS and CDR2 is YFSETQ in the germline V gene. The CDR3 totals 15 residues. Negative magnetic isolation gave CD8+ and CD4+ cells; FACS enriched CD8+ TEMRA.

The genes are TRBV5-1 and TRBJ1-1, with a weak D call TRBD1 (5 bases). The sequencing sample was made of CD4+ T cells from PBMCs. This clonotype was obtained from a human donor with multiple sclerosis. CDR3 region: CASSLEPQGITEAFF. The CDR3 DNA reads as TGCGCCAGCAGCTTGGAACCGCAGGGAATCACTGAAGCTTTCTTT.